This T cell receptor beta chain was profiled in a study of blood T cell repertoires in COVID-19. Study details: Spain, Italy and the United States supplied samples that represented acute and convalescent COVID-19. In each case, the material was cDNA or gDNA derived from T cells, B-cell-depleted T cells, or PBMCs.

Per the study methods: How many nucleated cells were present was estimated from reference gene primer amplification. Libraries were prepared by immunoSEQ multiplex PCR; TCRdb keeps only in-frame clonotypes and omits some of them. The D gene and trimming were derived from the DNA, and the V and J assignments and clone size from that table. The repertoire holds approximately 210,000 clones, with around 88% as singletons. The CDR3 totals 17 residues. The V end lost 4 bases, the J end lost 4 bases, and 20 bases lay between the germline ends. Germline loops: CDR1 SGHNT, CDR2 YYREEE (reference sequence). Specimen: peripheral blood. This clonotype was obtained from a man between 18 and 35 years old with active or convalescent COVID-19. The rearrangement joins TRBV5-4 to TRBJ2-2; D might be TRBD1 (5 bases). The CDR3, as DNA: TGTGCCAGCAGCGAAGGTGCTGGGGCGCAGAGCACCGGGGAGCTGTTTTTT. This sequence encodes CASSEGAGAQSTGELFF.